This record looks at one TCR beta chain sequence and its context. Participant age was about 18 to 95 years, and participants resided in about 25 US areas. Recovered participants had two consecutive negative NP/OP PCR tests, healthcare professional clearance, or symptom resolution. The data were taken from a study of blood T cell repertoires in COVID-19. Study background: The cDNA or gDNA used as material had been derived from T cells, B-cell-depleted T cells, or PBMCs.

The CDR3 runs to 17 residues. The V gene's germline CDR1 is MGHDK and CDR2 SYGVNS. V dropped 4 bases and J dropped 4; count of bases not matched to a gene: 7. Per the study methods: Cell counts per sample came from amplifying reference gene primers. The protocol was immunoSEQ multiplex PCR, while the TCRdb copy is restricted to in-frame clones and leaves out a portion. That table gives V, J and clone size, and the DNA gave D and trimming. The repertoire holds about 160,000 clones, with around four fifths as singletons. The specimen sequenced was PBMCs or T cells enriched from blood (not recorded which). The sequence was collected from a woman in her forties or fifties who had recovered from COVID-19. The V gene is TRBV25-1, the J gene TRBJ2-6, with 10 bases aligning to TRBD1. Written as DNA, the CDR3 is TGTGCCAGCAGTGGGGGACAGGGGCGCATGGGGGCCAACGTCCTGACTTTC. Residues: CASSGGQGRMGANVLTF.